The 27 T cell receptor beta chains below were found in one sample sequenced in a study of T cells after yellow fever vaccination. One entry per CDR3 protein results from TCRdb running MiXCR on the 5' RACE reads. This table has about 350,000 distinct CDR3 sequences, 8% to 9.5% appearing once. The source material was PBMCs, sampled about 49 days after the first yellow fever vaccination. Every receptor here comes from a man aged 18 to 29 who received the YFV17D yellow fever vaccine.

This chain joins TRBV6-1 and TRBJ1-4; TRBD1 matches at 10 bases. Per germline, CDR1 MNHNS and CDR2 SASEGT. V was clipped by 5 bases and J by 8 bases; unmatched bases: 5. The CDR3 covers 14 residues. For the CDR3, the DNA is TGTGCCAGCAGTCAAGGGACAGGGGTCGAAAAACTGTTTTTT. Protein product: CASSQGTGVEKLFF.

This chain uses TRBV19 with TRBJ2-1; TRBD2 matches at 9 bases. Germline assignment: CDR1 LNHDA and CDR2 SQIVND (reference sequence). With 5 bases clipped from V and 5 bases from J, the junction kept 7 bases outside the gene matches. This CDR3 contains 15 residues. The CDR3 loop is CASSLAGGGNNEQFF. The CDR3 DNA follows: TGTGCCAGTAGTCTGGCGGGGGGGGGAAACAATGAGCAGTTCTTC.

The table lists this clonotype with many counts. J is TRBJ2-1 and V is TRBV5-1; D not resolved. The V end lost 4 bases, the J end lost 9 bases, and 14 bases lay between the germline ends. The V gene's germline CDR1 is SGHRS and CDR2 YFSETQ. The CDR3 has 13 amino acids. CDR3 protein: CASSRVLVGEQFF. In DNA, the CDR3 is TGCGCCAGCAGCCGTGTTCTAGTGGGTGAGCAGTTCTTC.

The chain has TRBV7-2 and TRBJ2-1, with D perhaps being TRBD1 or TRBD2 (6 bases each). CDR3 length equals 15 residues. Germline lookup yields CDR1 SGHTA and CDR2 FQGNSA. The ends were cut back, 1 base at V and 3 bases at J, with 10 bases in the middle. The CDR3 bases are TGTGCCAGCAGCTTAGACGGGGGCTTCTACAATGAGCAGTTCTTC. Translation: CASSLDGGFYNEQFF.

The genes are TRBV2 and TRBJ2-2, with TRBD1 matching over 7 bases. This CDR3 has 15 residues. V lost 6 bases to trimming and J lost 4 bases; unmatched junction nucleotides: 8. The V gene's germline CDR1 is SNHLY and CDR2 FYNNEI. The CDR3 sequence: CASRSNRGGTGELFF. The CDR3 bases are TGTGCCAGCAGGTCAAACAGGGGTGGCACCGGGGAGCTGTTTTTT.

Comment on this clonotype: The junction departs from the called germline gene at one end, perhaps through a read error. The chain recombines TRBV20-1 with TRBJ2-5, with a possible D match to TRBD2 (5 bases). Germline lookup yields CDR1 DFQATT and CDR2 SNEGSKA (reference sequence). This CDR3 has 16 amino acids. CDR3 coding DNA: TGCAGCGCTAGAGGCGGGCGGGCTCCAGGTGGCGAGACCCAGTACTTC. As protein: CSARGGRAPGGETQYF.

The sample holds a few counts of this clonotype. This chain uses TRBV12-3 or TRBV12-4 with TRBJ2-1; TRBD2 agrees at 7 bases. Trimming at V came to 4 bases and at J to 10 bases, leaving 4 bases not matched to a gene. The CDR3 is 12 amino acids. Here the CDR3 reads CASSWEGLEQFF. CDR3 bases: TGTGCCAGCAGTTGGGAGGGACTCGAGCAGTTCTTC.

V and J are TRBV11-2 and TRBJ2-6; possible D gene TRBD2, 7 bases. The CDR3 is 18 amino acids. Germline CDR1 reads SGHAT; CDR2 reads FQNNGV. V dropped 2 bases and J dropped 1 base, with 15 bases sitting between them. CDR3 protein: CASSLYVGGASGANVLTF. Written as DNA, the CDR3 is TGTGCCAGCAGCTTATACGTGGGGGGGGCATCTGGGGCCAACGTCCTGACTTTC.

This clonotype showed up just a few times. The chain carries TRBV4-1 and TRBJ2-3; D possibly corresponds to TRBD1 (6 bases). Germline CDR1 is MGHRA and CDR2 is YSYEKL. The CDR3 length is 15 residues. With 7 bases removed from V and 0 bases from J, the gap between germline ends came to 14 bases. The CDR3 DNA follows: TGCGCCAGCAAATGGACAGCTGCTAGCACAGATACGCAGTATTTT. Protein product: CASKWTAASTDTQYF.

The chain uses TRBV30 and TRBJ2-1, with D unclear. CDR1 and CDR2 (germline): GTSNPN, SVGIG (reference sequence). This CDR3 contains 14 residues. Trimming took 0 bases from V and 2 from J, leaving 8 bases between them. CDR3 sequence reads: CAWSVPSPYNEQFF. As DNA, the CDR3 is TGTGCCTGGAGTGTACCCTCTCCCTACAATGAGCAGTTCTTC.

This sequence joins TRBV5-5 and TRBJ1-1; tentatively, D is TRBD1 (5 bases). Deletions cut 1 base from V and 3 bases from J, with 13 bases between. Per the germline V gene, CDR1 is SGHKS and CDR2 is YYEKEE (reference sequence). The CDR3 covers 15 residues. The CDR3 DNA is TGTGCCAGCAGCTTGTGGGGCCCCCAGTACACTGAAGCTTTCTTT. Its protein is CASSLWGPQYTEAFF.

This clonotype was counted a few times. This chain links TRBV5-1 with TRBJ2-5, with D hard to call. The CDR3 sequence is 13 residues long. The V gene's germline CDR1 is SGHRS and CDR2 YFSETQ. Between the trimmed V and J ends, which lost 3 bases and 5 bases, there was a span of 11 bases. CDR3 protein: CASSSSLSETQYF. Here the CDR3 DNA reads TGCGCCAGCAGCTCGTCCCTTAGTGAGACCCAGTACTTC. The complete variable domain, with remaining parts taken from reference TRBV5-1 and TRBJ2-5, reads KAGVTQTPRYLIKTRGQQVTLSCSPISGHRSVSWYQQTPGQGLQFLFEYFSETQRNKGNFPGRFSGRQFSNSRSEMNVSTLELGDSALYLCASSSSLSETQYFGPGTRLLVL.

The chain is built from TRBV20-1 and TRBJ2-7; 7 bases map to TRBD2. CDR1 is DFQATT, CDR2 SNEGSKA, per germline (reference sequence). The V and J ends lost 1 base and 3 bases, in that order; junction bases with no gene match: 3. The CDR3 sequence is 13 residues long. The CDR3, as DNA: TGCAGTGCTAGAGCCGGGACTAACTACGAGCAGTACTTC. Translation gives CSARAGTNYEQYF.

The chain couples TRBV20-1 to TRBJ2-5; the D is unclear. V was clipped by 3 bases and J by 5 bases, with 16 bases between them. CDR3 size: 14 residues. Germline assignment: CDR1 DFQATT and CDR2 SNEGSKA (reference sequence). CDR3 region: CSARDEYSKETQYF. DNA for the CDR3: TGCAGTGCTAGGGATGAGTACAGCAAGGAGACCCAGTACTTC.

This clonotype was found a few times. The chain recombines TRBV6-2 or TRBV6-3 with TRBJ2-5; possibly TRBD2 for D (6 bases). Germline V gene lookup returns CDR1 MNHEY and CDR2 SVGEGT. Trimming cost V 7 bases and J 7 bases, with 22 bases left between them. CDR3 size: 15 residues. Here the CDR3 reads CASTSLLAPPGTQYF. The CDR3 DNA sequence: TGTGCCAGCACCTCCTTGCTAGCGCCCCCGGGGACCCAGTACTTC.

The chain combines TRBV20-1 with TRBJ1-2; 7 nucleotides agree with TRBD1. Germline V lookup: CDR1 DFQATT, CDR2 SNEGSKA (reference sequence). The CDR3 runs 15 residues. V lost 0 bases to trimming and J lost 3 bases; unmatched junction nucleotides: 7. The CDR3 region is CSARDATGLDYGYTF. The CDR3 DNA is TGCAGTGCTAGAGACGCGACAGGGTTGGACTATGGCTACACCTTC.

The chain has TRBV19 and TRBJ1-2; TRBD1 matches at 12 bases. The CDR3 loop spans 15 amino acids. CDR1 is LNHDA, CDR2 SQIVND, per germline (reference sequence). V was clipped by 5 bases and J by 7 bases; unmatched bases: 8. The CDR3 is CASSSEGTGGLGYTF. The CDR3 coding sequence is TGTGCCAGTAGTTCCGAAGGGACAGGGGGCCTTGGCTACACCTTC.

V gene TRBV28 combines with J gene TRBJ2-7; D not resolved. CDR1 is MDHEN and CDR2 is SYDVKM in the germline V gene. The CDR3 contains 15 residues. CDR3 sequence reads: CASSFLIQSPYEHYV. CDR3 nucleotides: TGTGCCAGCAGTTTCTTGATCCAGTCACCCTACGAGCACTACGTC.

The gene calls are TRBV10-3 and TRBJ2-5, with D possibly matching TRBD1 (6 bases). CDR1 is ENHRY and CDR2 is SYGVKD in the germline V gene. Trimming pared 5 bases from V and 1 base from J, leaving 11 bases between. The CDR3 has 14 residues. In DNA form, the CDR3 reads TGTGCCATCAGTCGGCAGGGGCCCCAAGAGACCCAGTACTTC. Protein sequence: CAISRQGPQETQYF.

This clonotype was picked up a small number of times. The CDR3 nucleotides read TGTGCCAGCAGCCACCCGGTGGCAGTAACAAAAAACATTCAGTACTTC. It is translated as CASSHPVAVTKNIQYF. This chain links TRBV7-4 with TRBJ2-4, with D uncertain. Germline V gene lookup returns CDR1 SGHVT and CDR2 SQSDAQ. V gave up 5 bases and J gave up 4 bases, with 18 bases separating them. CDR3 size: 16 residues.

This clonotype was seen a few times. The gene calls are TRBV5-6 and TRBJ2-6; tentatively, D is TRBD1 (6 bases). V lost 0 bases and J lost 4, with 17 bases in between. CDR3 size: 18 residues. CDR1 SGHDT and CDR2 YYEEEE come from the germline V gene. The CDR3 region has the DNA TGTGCCAGCAGCTTGGTACAGGGAAGCTTGGCCGGGGCCAACGTCCTGACTTTC. Its protein is CASSLVQGSLAGANVLTF.

This clonotype was counted between two and nine times. The chain links TRBV7-2 to TRBJ1-2; the D is unclear. The germline V and J ends were trimmed by 0 bases and 6 bases, with 8 bases remaining between them. The CDR3 is 13 amino acids. CDR1 and CDR2 (germline): SGHTA, FQGNSA. CDR3 in DNA: TGTGCCAGCAGCTTAGCTTCTGGGAATGGCTACACCTTC. As protein: CASSLASGNGYTF.

In its sample, this clonotype was seen many times. This chain links TRBV7-8 with TRBJ2-3; D gene unclear. Germline V gene lookup returns CDR1 SGHVS and CDR2 FQNEAQ. The germline V and J ends were trimmed by 5 bases and 1 base, with 10 bases remaining between them. The CDR3 spans 14 residues. CDR3 bases: TGTGCCAGCAGCCCCGGTGGACGCACAGATACGCAGTATTTT. Encoded protein: CASSPGGRTDTQYF.

The table lists this clonotype with a few counts. The chain has TRBV7-2 and TRBJ2-2; 7 positions agree with TRBD2. The CDR3 is 15 residues long. Germline CDR1 and CDR2: SGHTA and FQGNSA. V gave up 7 bases and J gave up 2 bases; unmatched junction bases: 7. The CDR3 is CASTRGGANTGELFF. As DNA, the CDR3 is TGTGCCAGCACCCGCGGGGGAGCAAACACCGGGGAGCTGTTTTTT.

In regard to this clonotype: Compared with germline, one end of the junction differs, possibly owing to a read error. The chain carries TRBV27 and TRBJ1-1, with 7 positions matching TRBD1. Germline V lookup: CDR1 MNHEY, CDR2 SMNVEV (reference sequence). The length of the CDR3 is 17 residues. The CDR3 DNA reads as TGTGCCAGCTTCACAGCAGGGGGTTTCGGGGGCGCCACTGAAGCTCTCTTT. Translating it yields CASFTAGGFGGATEALF.

The rearrangement joins TRBV6-5 to TRBJ2-3; D is unresolved. The V end was cut by 0 bases, the J end by 5 bases, with 9 bases between. The CDR3 is 14 amino acids. CDR1 MNHEY and CDR2 SVGAGI come from the germline V gene. The CDR3 DNA reads TGTGCCAGCAGTTACTCCCAACATGGAGATACGCAGTATTTT. As protein: CASSYSQHGDTQYF.

This clonotype was picked up a small number of times. This chain links TRBV6-5 with TRBJ2-3; D is unclear. Germline assignment: CDR1 MNHEY and CDR2 SVGAGI. This CDR3 contains 13 residues. Trimming shortened V by 2 bases and J by 4 bases, and 7 bases separated the two germline ends. The CDR3 loop reads CASSYGRADTQYF. Here the CDR3 DNA reads TGTGCCAGCAGTTACGGTCGGGCAGATACGCAGTATTTT.